In its sample, the clone carrying this TCR beta chain was seen a few times. Its target is not known. The sample comes from a study of T cell repertoires in cytomegalovirus infection. At the level of the study: CMV infection plus the matching HLA type was flagged by public TCR beta signatures.

TCRdb re-derived calls from the reads in MiXCR, one entry per CDR3 protein. The table records about 280,000 distinct CDR3 sequences, less than 25% of them present only once. Study observations and caveats: CMV-specific HLA-C-restricted TCR beta clonotypes dominated the ex vivo response. Cumulative public TCR beta family frequency identified carriers of CMV plus the relevant HLA.

CDR3 length: 12 amino acids. CDR1 and CDR2 from the germline V gene are MNHEY and SVGEGT. V lost 6 bases, J lost 8 bases, and 13 bases lay in between. The source of this sequence is a human donor in good health (CMV status not recorded). Some clones in this sample may be carry-over from other donors' samples. Sequencing was performed on cultured PBMCs, taken from culture after CMV antigen stimulation. The chain is built from TRBV6-2 or TRBV6-3 and TRBJ1-2; D uncertain. The DNA for the CDR3 is TGTGCCAGCAGCTCCGACCTGGGGGGCTACACCTTC. This gives the protein CASSSDLGGYTF.